The present entry profiles one T cell receptor beta chain with its context. CDR3 length equals 13 residues. V was shortened by 5 bases and J by 8 bases, with 12 bases between the two germline ends. The germline gives CDR1 SEHNR, CDR2 FQNEAQ (reference sequence). The sample belongs to a study of blood T cell repertoires in COVID-19. Study background: Sites in the United States, Italy and Spain provided acute and convalescent COVID-19 samples. In each case, the material was cDNA or gDNA derived from T cells, B-cell-depleted T cells, or PBMCs.

Per the study methods: By means of reference gene primer amplification, nucleated cell counts were estimated. TCRdb's table, derived via immunoSEQ multiplex PCR, lists solely in-frame clones and lacks some. The DNA was the basis for D and trimming; V, J and clone size are from that table. The sample includes tens of thousands of clones, around 86% of them seen just once. This TCR derives from a human donor in a cohort sampled during active COVID-19. J is TRBJ1-4 and V is TRBV7-9; D is uncertain. The sequenced sample consisted of peripheral blood. The CDR3 spells CASSLAVGEKLFF. DNA of the CDR3: TGTGCCAGCAGCCTGGCGGTCGGGGAAAAACTGTTTTTT.